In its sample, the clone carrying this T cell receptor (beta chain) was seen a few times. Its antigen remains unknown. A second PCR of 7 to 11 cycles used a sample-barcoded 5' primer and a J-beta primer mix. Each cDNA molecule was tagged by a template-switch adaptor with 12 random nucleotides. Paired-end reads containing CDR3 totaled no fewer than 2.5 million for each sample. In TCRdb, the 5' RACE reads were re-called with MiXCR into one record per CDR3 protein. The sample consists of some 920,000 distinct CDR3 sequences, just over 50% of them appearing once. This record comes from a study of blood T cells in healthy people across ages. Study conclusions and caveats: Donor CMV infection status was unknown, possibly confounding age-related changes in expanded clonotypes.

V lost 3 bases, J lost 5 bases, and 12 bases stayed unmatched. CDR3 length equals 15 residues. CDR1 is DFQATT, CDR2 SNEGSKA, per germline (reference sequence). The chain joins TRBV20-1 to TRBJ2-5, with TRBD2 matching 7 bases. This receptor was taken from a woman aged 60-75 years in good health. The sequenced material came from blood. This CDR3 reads CSASKVQGGVETQYF. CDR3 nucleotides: TGCAGTGCTAGTAAAGTGCAGGGAGGGGTGGAGACCCAGTACTTC.